This T cell receptor (beta chain) was found in a study of long-term antiretroviral therapy in people with HIV. This was the immunoSEQ v3.0 assay at survey level. The repertoire was sequenced with immunoSEQ multiplex PCR; TCRdb's copy has only in-frame clones and lacks some. The table includes 15,000 to 20,000 clones, approximately 87% detected once. The V gene's germline CDR1 is SGHRS and CDR2 YFSETQ. The CDR3 consists of 15 residues. Germline trimming cut 5 bases from V and 0 bases from J; bases unmatched to any gene: 5. The TCR was taken from a middle-aged man with HIV. J is TRBJ2-4 and V is TRBV5-1, with 7 bases fitting TRBD2. This specimen consisted of unsorted PBMCs, obtained 0.7 years before starting antiretroviral therapy. CDR3: CASSGEGIAKNIQYF. The CDR3 coding sequence is TGCGCCAGCAGTGGGGAGGGGATAGCCAAAAACATTCAGTACTTC.